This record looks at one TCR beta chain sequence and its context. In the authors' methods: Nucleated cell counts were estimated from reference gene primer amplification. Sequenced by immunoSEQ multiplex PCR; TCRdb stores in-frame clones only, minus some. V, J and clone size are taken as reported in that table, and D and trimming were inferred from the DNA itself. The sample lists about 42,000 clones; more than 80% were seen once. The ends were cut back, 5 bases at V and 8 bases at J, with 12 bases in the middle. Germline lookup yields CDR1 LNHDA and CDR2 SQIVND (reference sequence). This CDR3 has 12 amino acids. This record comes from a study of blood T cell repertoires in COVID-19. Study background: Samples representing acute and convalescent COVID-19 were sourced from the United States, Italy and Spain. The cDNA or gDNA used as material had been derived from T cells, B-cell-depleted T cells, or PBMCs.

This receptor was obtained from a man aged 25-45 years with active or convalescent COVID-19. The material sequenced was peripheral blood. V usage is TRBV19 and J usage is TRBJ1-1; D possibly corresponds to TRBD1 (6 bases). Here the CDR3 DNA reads TGTGCCAGTAGTCCTACGGGACAAGAAGCTTTCTTT. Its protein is CASSPTGQEAFF.